This TCR beta chain was found in a study of tumor-infiltrating lymphocytes in primary liver carcinoma. Making TCR beta cDNA involved around 540 ng total RNA and a constant-region primer. A slightly modified ARM-PCR protocol with three nested multiplex PCR rounds produced these TCR beta libraries. Forward primers for TRBV1-TRBV30 and a C-beta reverse primer served the first two PCR rounds, at 10 cycles each. TCRdb re-analysed the multiplex PCR reads in MiXCR, keeping a single row per CDR3 protein. Here the sample spans fewer than 350,000 distinct CDR3 sequences, less than 75% being singletons. Unsorted whole blood yielded the blood RNA, and germline DNA was also extracted. The CDR3 extends over 11 amino acids. Germline-derived CDR1 and CDR2 are MDHEN and SYDVKM. Trimming cost V 6 bases and J 12 bases, with 14 bases left between them.

The sequencing input was peripheral blood. This receptor was identified in a man between 35 and 55 years old with primary liver carcinoma and hepatitis B virus infection. The chain has TRBV28 and TRBJ1-1; D is possibly TRBD1 (5 bases). The CDR3, as DNA: TGTGCCAGCAGCAGGGACGGAAGGACTTTCTTT. Its translation: CASSRDGRTFF.